One sample yielded the 6 T cell receptor beta chains listed below, sequenced in a study of T cells in Graves' hyperthyroidism and ophthalmopathy. Regions amplified from RNA transcripts were the TCR beta CDR3 regions. First-round RT-PCR of the TCR CDR3 relied on the HTBI primer set. One entry per CDR3 protein, called by TCRdb with MiXCR from the multiplex PCR reads. The table includes approximately 740,000 distinct CDR3 sequences, 12% to 15% detected once. Sequencing was done on a sample of blood. These receptors were obtained from a woman aged 18 to 35 with Graves' hyperthyroidism.

The chain carries TRBV4-1 and TRBJ2-2; D is undetermined. Trimming pared 5 bases from V and 1 base from J, leaving 8 bases between. Germline V gives CDR1 MGHRA, CDR2 YSYEKL. CDR3 length equals 14 residues. The CDR3 loop is CASSTTRNTGELFF. DNA of the CDR3: TGCGCCAGCAGCACGACCCGGAACACCGGGGAGCTGTTTTTT.

This clonotype was seen ten or more times. V usage is TRBV2 and J usage is TRBJ2-2, with a weak D call TRBD1 (5 bases). With 6 bases removed from V and 6 bases from J, the gap between germline ends came to 14 bases. This CDR3 is 14 amino acids long. Per germline, CDR1 SNHLY and CDR2 FYNNEI. The CDR3 DNA follows: TGTGCCAGCAGCCGGTACAAGGGGTCCGGGGAGCTGTTTTTT. Its protein is CASSRYKGSGELFF.

The rearrangement joins TRBV15 to TRBJ2-5; a possible D gene is TRBD1 (7 bases). From germline, CDR1 is LNHNV and CDR2 YYDKDF (reference sequence). The V and J ends lost 0 bases and 5 bases respectively, with 13 bases between them. This CDR3 has 15 amino acids. The CDR3 nucleotides are TGTGCCACCAGCAGAGATCGGGCAGGGGGGGAGACCCAGTACTTC. Protein sequence: CATSRDRAGGETQYF.

The sample holds many counts of this clonotype. The CDR3 sequence: CASSLAPLNTEAFF. The DNA of the CDR3 is TGTGCCAGCAGCTTAGCTCCTTTGAACACTGAAGCTTTCTTT. The rearrangement uses TRBV7-8 and TRBJ1-1; the D is unclear. The CDR3 loop spans 14 amino acids. Per germline, CDR1 SGHVS and CDR2 FQNEAQ. Trimming removed 0 bases at V and 0 bases at J, with 5 bases between.

This clonotype has a handful of counts. The chain uses TRBV4-3 and TRBJ2-3, with 7 bases lining up with TRBD2. CDR1 LGHNA and CDR2 YSLEER come from the germline V gene. J gave up 8 bases and V 0 bases, and 14 bases lay outside the gene matches. The length of the CDR3 is 17 residues. The CDR3 bases are TGCGCCAGCAGCCAAGATCAAGTAACGGGGGGTCCCAGTACGCAGTATTTT. It yields the protein CASSQDQVTGGPSTQYF.

The chain links TRBV10-3 to TRBJ2-7, with 10 nucleotides matching TRBD1. V shed 3 bases, J shed 4 bases, and the junction held 6 bases outside the gene matches. Germline loops: CDR1 ENHRY, CDR2 SYGVKD. The CDR3 totals 15 residues. Here the CDR3 reads CAISELRQGAYEQYF. CDR3 coding DNA: TGTGCCATCAGTGAATTGAGACAGGGGGCTTACGAGCAGTACTTC.